In its sample, the clone carrying this T cell receptor beta chain was seen once. V dropped 0 bases and J dropped 3; count of bases not matched to a gene: 9. The CDR3 consists of 16 residues. The V gene's germline CDR1 is SGHDT and CDR2 YYEEEE. The record originates from a study of blood T cell repertoires in COVID-19. At the level of the study: Whether acute or convalescent, the COVID-19 samples came from the United States, Italy and Spain.

Participants were aged about 18 to 95 years, lived in under 30 US areas, and enrolled virtually. For recovered donors of Cohort 3, there were two negative PCRs, clearance, or symptom resolution. Profiling relied on immunoSEQ multiplex PCR, and the TCRdb table lists in-frame clones only, not all of them. The top ten clones hold approximately 2% of a sample with roughly 520,000 clones, around 87% of them seen once. This clonotype was sampled from a woman between 40 and 50 years old who had recovered from COVID-19. The J gene is TRBJ2-7, the V gene TRBV5-6; 7 nucleotides agree with TRBD2. Sequencing was done on a sample of PBMCs or T cells enriched from blood (not recorded which). CDR3 region: CASSLGLLTGGYEQYF. The DNA of the CDR3 is TGTGCCAGCAGCTTGGGGCTACTCACGGGAGGCTACGAGCAGTACTTC.